The present T cell receptor (beta chain) was sequenced within a study of blood T cells in healthy people across ages. Study conclusions and caveats: Getting older went along with TCR beta diversity per million T cells dropping roughly linearly.

This clonotype was picked up a small number of times. Its antigen is not identified. It was with a sample-barcoded 5' primer and a J-beta primer mix that a second PCR of roughly 7 to 12 cycles was run. A template-switch adaptor with 12 random nucleotides tagged each cDNA molecule. TCRdb used MiXCR to reprocess the 5' RACE reads, holding one entry per CDR3 protein. The sample contains about 1,000,000 distinct CDR3 sequences, more than 35% of which appear only once. The ends were cut back, 3 bases at V and 0 bases at J, with 13 bases in the middle. Germline CDR1 reads SEHNR; CDR2 reads FQNEAQ (reference sequence). There are 16 residues in the CDR3.

This TCR came from a woman aged 55-69 years in good health. The sequenced material came from blood. The gene calls are TRBV7-9 and TRBJ2-3; D not certain. CDR3 coding DNA: TGTGCCAGCAGCTTGGGGAAGTCCGCAAGCACAGATACGCAGTATTTT. Amino acid sequence: CASSLGKSASTDTQYF. Based on the CDR3 plus reference TRBV7-9 and TRBJ2-3, the full variable domain is DTGVSQNPRHKITKRGQNVTFRCDPISEHNRLYWYRQTLGQGPEFLTYFQNEAQLEKSRLLSDRFSAERPKGSFSTLEIQRTEQGDSAMYLCASSLGKSASTDTQYFGPGTRLTVL.